This TCR beta chain was found in a study of early T cells in non-severe SARS-CoV-2 infection. Study-level findings and limits: Missing private and CD4 specificities, VDJdb matching favored anti-spike CD8 responses.

This clonotype was counted many times. Its antigen is currently unknown. Unique molecular identifier tags were affixed to discrete cDNA molecules. MiXCR, applied by TCRdb to the 5' RACE reads, yields one record per CDR3 protein. Of 70,000 or so distinct CDR3 sequences listed, 12% were seen once; the top ten hold around 1.7%. The CDR3 extends over 14 amino acids. V lost 3 bases to trimming and J lost 4 bases, with 15 bases between them. Germline V gene data show CDR1 as SQVTM and CDR2 as ANQGSEA. Sequencing was done on a sample of whole blood. This clonotype originated in an adult who was a healthcare worker with PCR-confirmed SARS-CoV-2 infection or an uninfected control (not recorded which). The V and J genes are TRBV29-1 and TRBJ1-1; D not resolved. The CDR3 DNA follows: TGCAGCGTTGACCTTGCGTCGAGGCGCACTGAAGCTTTCTTT. Amino acid sequence: CSVDLASRRTEAFF.